The entry below gives a single T cell receptor beta chain sequence along with its context. The data were obtained in a study of blood T cell repertoires in COVID-19. The overall study: Material from acute and convalescent COVID-19 was sourced from the United States, Italy and Spain. PBMCs, B-cell-depleted T cells, or T cells provided the cDNA or gDNA that made up the material.

J gave up 1 base and V 5 bases, and 6 bases lay outside the gene matches. CDR1 and CDR2 (germline): SGHTA, FQGNSA. There are 15 residues in the CDR3. In the source study's methods: By means of reference gene primer amplification, nucleated cell counts were estimated. The method was immunoSEQ multiplex PCR; TCRdb's version includes in-frame clones alone and lacks a portion of them. V, J and clone size reflect that table, while D and trimming were determined from the DNA. The repertoire includes about 78,000 clones, around 90% of them detected once, and around 4.7% sits in the top ten. Material: peripheral blood. The source is a woman older than 75 with active or convalescent COVID-19. This chain joins TRBV7-2 and TRBJ2-7; TRBD1 agrees at 9 bases. As DNA, the CDR3 is TGTGCCAGCAGCACCCACGGGACAGGGTCCTACGAGCAGTACTTC. Protein sequence: CASSTHGTGSYEQYF.